This T cell receptor beta chain comes out of a study of blood T cell repertoires in COVID-19. TCRdb's copy holds only in-frame clones and misses some; the assay was immunoSEQ multiplex PCR. There are 250,000 to 400,000 clones in the sample; more than 75% occur only once, and approximately 2.5% lies in the top ten. With V trimmed by 5 bases and J by 5 bases, 5 bases remained unmatched. The length of the CDR3 is 13 residues. Germline CDR1 reads SGHTA; CDR2 reads FQGNSA. Specimen: PBMCs or T cells enriched from blood (not recorded which). The chain combines TRBV7-2 with TRBJ1-1; TRBD1 agrees at 7 bases. The origin of this receptor is a man in his sixties who had recovered from COVID-19. The CDR3 nucleotides are TGTGCCAGCAGCCCACGACAGGGAACTGAAGCTTTCTTT. Translation: CASSPRQGTEAFF.